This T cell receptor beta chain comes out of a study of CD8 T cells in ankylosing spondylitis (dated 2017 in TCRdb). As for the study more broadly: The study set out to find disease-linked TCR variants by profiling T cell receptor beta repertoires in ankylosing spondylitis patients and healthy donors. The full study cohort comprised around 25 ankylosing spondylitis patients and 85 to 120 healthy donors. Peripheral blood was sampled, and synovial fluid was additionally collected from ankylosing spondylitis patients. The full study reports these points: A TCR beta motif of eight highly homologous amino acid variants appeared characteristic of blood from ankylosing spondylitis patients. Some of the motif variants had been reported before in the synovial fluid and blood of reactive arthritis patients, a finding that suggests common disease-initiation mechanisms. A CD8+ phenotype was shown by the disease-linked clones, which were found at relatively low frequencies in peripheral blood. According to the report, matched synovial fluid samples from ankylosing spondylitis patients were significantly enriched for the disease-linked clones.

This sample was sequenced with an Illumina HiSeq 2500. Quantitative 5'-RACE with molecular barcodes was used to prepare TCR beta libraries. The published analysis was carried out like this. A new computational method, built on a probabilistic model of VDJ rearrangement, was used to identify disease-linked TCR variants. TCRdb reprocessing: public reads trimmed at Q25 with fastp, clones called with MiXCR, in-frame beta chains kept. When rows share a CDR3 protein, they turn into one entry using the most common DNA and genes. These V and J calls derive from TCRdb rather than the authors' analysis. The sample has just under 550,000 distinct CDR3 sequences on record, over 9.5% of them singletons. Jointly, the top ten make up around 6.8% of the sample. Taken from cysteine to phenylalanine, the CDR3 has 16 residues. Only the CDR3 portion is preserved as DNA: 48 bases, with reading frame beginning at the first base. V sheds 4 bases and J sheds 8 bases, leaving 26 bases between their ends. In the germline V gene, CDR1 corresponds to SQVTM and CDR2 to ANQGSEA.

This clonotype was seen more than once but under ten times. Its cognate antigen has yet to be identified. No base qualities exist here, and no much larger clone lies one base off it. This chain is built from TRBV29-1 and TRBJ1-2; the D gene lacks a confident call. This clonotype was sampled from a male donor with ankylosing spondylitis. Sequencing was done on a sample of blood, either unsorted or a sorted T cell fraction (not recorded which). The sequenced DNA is TGCAGCGTTGGGTTTGGGGAGGAAACTGCGATGCGGGGCTACACCTTC. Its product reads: CSVGFGEETAMRGYTF. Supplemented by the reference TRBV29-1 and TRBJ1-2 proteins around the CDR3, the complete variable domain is SAVISQKPSRDICQRGTSLTIQCQVDSQVTMMFWYRQQPGQSLTLIATANQGSEATYESGFVIDKFPISRPNLTFSTLTVSNMSPEDSSIYLCSVGFGEETAMRGYTFGSGTRLTVV.